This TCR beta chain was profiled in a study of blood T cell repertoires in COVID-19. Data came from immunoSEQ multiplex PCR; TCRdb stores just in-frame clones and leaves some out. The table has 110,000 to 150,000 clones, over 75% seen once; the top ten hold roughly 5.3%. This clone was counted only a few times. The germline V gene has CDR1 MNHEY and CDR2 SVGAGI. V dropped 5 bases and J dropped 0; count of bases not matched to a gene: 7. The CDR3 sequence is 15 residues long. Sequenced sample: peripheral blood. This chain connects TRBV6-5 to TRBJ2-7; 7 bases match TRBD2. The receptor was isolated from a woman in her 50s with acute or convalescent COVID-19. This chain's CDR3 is CASSKHSGYSYEQYF. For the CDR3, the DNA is TGTGCCAGCAGTAAACATAGCGGGTACTCCTACGAGCAGTACTTC.